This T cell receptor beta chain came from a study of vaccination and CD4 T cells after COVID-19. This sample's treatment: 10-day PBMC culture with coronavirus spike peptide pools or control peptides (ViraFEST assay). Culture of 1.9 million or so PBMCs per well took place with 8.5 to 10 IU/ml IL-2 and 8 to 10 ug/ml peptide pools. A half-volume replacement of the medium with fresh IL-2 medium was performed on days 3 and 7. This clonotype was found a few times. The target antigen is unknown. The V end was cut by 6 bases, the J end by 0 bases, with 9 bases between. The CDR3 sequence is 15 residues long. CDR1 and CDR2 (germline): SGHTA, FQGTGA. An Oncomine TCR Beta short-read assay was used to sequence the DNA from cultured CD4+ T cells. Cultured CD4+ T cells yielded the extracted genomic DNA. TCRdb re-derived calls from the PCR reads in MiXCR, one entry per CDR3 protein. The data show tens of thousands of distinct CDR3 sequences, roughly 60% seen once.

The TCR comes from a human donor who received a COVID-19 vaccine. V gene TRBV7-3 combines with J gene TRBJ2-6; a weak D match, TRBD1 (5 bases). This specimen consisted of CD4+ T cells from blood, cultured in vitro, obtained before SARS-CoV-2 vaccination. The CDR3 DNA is TGTGCCAGCAGTAAGGACATCTCTGGGGCCAACGTCCTGACTTTC. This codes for CASSKDISGANVLTF. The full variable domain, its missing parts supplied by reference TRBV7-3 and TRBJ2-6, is GAGVSQTPSNKVTEKGKYVELRCDPISGHTALYWYRQSLGQGPEFLIYFQGTGAADDSGLPNDRFFAVRPEGSVSTLKIQRTERGDSAVYLCASSKDISGANVLTFGAGSRLTVL.